The next 20 T cell receptor beta chains were all read from a single sample in a study of T cells after yellow fever vaccination. Each CDR3 protein gets one entry after TCRdb re-called the 5' RACE reads with MiXCR. The table lists about 310,000 distinct CDR3 sequences, 3% to 4.5% of them singletons. Sequenced material: PBMCs, taken on the day of the yellow fever booster vaccination. These receptors came from a man aged 18 to 30 who received the YFV17D yellow fever vaccine.

This clonotype was seen more than once but under ten times. V usage is TRBV7-9 and J usage is TRBJ1-2; TRBD1 aligns across 8 bases. The CDR3 has 15 amino acids. The germline V gene encodes CDR1 SEHNR and CDR2 FQNEAQ (reference sequence). J lost 4 bases, V lost 4 bases, and 8 bases had no gene match. CDR3 nucleotide sequence: TGTGCCAGCAGCTCCTCGACAGGGGCGATCTATGGCTACACCTTC. It is translated as CASSSSTGAIYGYTF.

The rearrangement uses TRBV2 and TRBJ2-3; D call uncertain. The V and J ends lost 11 bases and 8 bases respectively, with 17 bases between them. This CDR3 has 12 amino acids. Germline-derived CDR1 and CDR2 are SNHLY and FYNNEI. The CDR3 region is CASSPGPGTQYF. CDR3 nucleotides: TGTGCCTCCAGCCCAGGACCGGGTACGCAGTATTTT.

The CDR3 loop is CASSWLYSTQETQYF. The DNA for the CDR3 is TGTGCCAGCAGCTGGCTCTATAGCACCCAAGAGACCCAGTACTTC. The chain combines TRBV6-5 with TRBJ2-5; D remains ambiguous. V lost 6 bases, J lost 1 base, and 15 bases lay in between. The CDR3 has 15 amino acids. CDR1 MNHEY and CDR2 SVGAGI come from the germline V gene.

This clonotype showed up just a few times. CDR3 in DNA: TGCGCCAGCAGCTTCGGCAGGGAGCCGCCCCAGAACACTGAAGCTTTCTTT. This codes for CASSFGREPPQNTEAFF. The chain is built from TRBV5-1 and TRBJ1-1; possible D gene TRBD1, 5 bases. Trimming removed 2 bases from V and 1 base from J, with 18 bases in between. CDR1 and CDR2 from the germline V gene are SGHRS and YFSETQ. The CDR3 length is 17 residues.

The CDR3 reads CASRVLQGANYGYTF. CDR3 bases: TGCGCCAGCAGGGTATTACAGGGCGCTAACTATGGCTACACCTTC. This sequence joins TRBV5-1 and TRBJ1-2; D is possibly TRBD1 (6 bases). V lost 5 bases to trimming and J lost 0 bases, with 14 bases between them. Germline CDR1 reads SGHRS; CDR2 reads YFSETQ. The CDR3 is made up of 15 amino acids.

This clonotype has at least ten counts. This rearrangement joins TRBV7-2 to TRBJ2-1; the D gene is possibly TRBD1 (6 bases). Germline loops: CDR1 SGHTA, CDR2 FQGNSA. The germline V and J ends were trimmed by 4 bases and 5 bases, with 12 bases remaining between them. This CDR3 has 14 amino acids. The CDR3 DNA follows: TGTGCCAGCAGCTCCCACAGGGATAACAATGAGCAGTTCTTC. Its translation is CASSSHRDNNEQFF.

This clonotype turned up a few times. This chain joins TRBV10-3 and TRBJ1-1, with D unresolved. CDR3 length equals 12 residues. Trimming left V 10 bases short and J 2 bases short, with 11 bases between. In germline, CDR1 is ENHRY, CDR2 SYGVKD. In nucleotides, the CDR3 is TGTGCCACCTATGGGTTTAACACTGAAGCTTTCTTT. It is translated as CATYGFNTEAFF.

In this sample, this clonotype turned up many times. The V and J genes are TRBV25-1 and TRBJ1-2; D not certain. Germline values: CDR1 MGHDK, CDR2 SYGVNS. The CDR3 loop spans 12 amino acids. Trimming removed 5 bases at V and 4 bases at J, with 8 bases between. The CDR3 here is CASSPDTYGYTF. The CDR3 coding sequence is TGTGCCAGCAGTCCGGATACCTATGGCTACACCTTC.

This clonotype showed up just a few times. The chain joins TRBV10-2 to TRBJ2-3; 10 positions agree with TRBD2. Trimming at V came to 2 bases and at J to 0 bases, leaving 14 bases not matched to a gene. This CDR3 is 20 amino acids long. Germline values: CDR1 WSHSY, CDR2 SAAADI. The CDR3 is CASSETDILAGFPSTDTQYF. The CDR3 DNA sequence: TGCGCCAGCAGTGAGACCGATATACTAGCGGGATTCCCTAGCACAGATACGCAGTATTTT.

This clonotype occurred a few times. The chain uses TRBV3-1 and TRBJ1-1, with no clear D. The germline gives CDR1 LGHDT, CDR2 YNNKEL (reference sequence). Trimming stripped 3 bases from V and 0 bases from J, with 17 bases between. The CDR3 is 17 residues long. The CDR3 region is CASSHLTDAPMNTEAFF. For the CDR3, the DNA is TGTGCCAGCAGCCATCTCACGGACGCTCCAATGAACACTGAAGCTTTCTTT.

The CDR3 sequence is CASSLCTALICLNLNTEAFF. CDR3 in DNA: TGTGCCAGCAGTTTATGCACAGCGCTAATATGTCTAAATTTGAACACTGAAGCTTTCTTT. The chain links TRBV28 to TRBJ1-1; D call uncertain. CDR3 length: 20 amino acids. CDR1 is MDHEN, CDR2 SYDVKM, per germline. V dropped 0 bases and J dropped 0 bases, with 23 bases sitting between them.

The sample holds many counts of this clonotype. CDR3 loop: CASSLWGTSFSNEQFF. CDR3 coding DNA: TGTGCCAGCAGCTTATGGGGGACTAGCTTCTCTAATGAGCAGTTCTTC. The chain carries TRBV7-2 and TRBJ2-1, with 9 positions matching TRBD2. CDR3 size: 16 residues. The V and J ends lost 2 bases and 7 bases, in that order; junction bases with no gene match: 9. The germline V gene encodes CDR1 SGHTA and CDR2 FQGNSA. Looking up the rest from reference TRBV7-2 and TRBJ2-1 gives the full variable domain: GAGVSQSPSNKVTEKGKDVELRCDPISGHTALYWYRQSLGQGLEFLIYFQGNSAPDKSGLPSDRFSAERTGGSVSTLTIQRTQQEDSAVYLCASSLWGTSFSNEQFFGPGTRLTVL.

This clonotype was counted at least ten times. This sequence joins TRBV27 and TRBJ2-4; D might be TRBD1 or TRBD2, each matching 5 bases. V was trimmed by 1 base and J by 1 base, leaving 8 bases between them. This CDR3 has 15 residues. Germline lookup yields CDR1 MNHEY and CDR2 SMNVEV (reference sequence). The CDR3: CASSLLEGAKNIQYF. The DNA for the CDR3 is TGTGCCAGCAGTTTATTAGAGGGGGCCAAAAACATTCAGTACTTC.

This clonotype was seen a handful of times. CDR3 region: CASSVIGGVYEQYF. The CDR3 DNA follows: TGTGCCAGCAGCGTCATTGGAGGGGTCTACGAGCAGTACTTC. The chain joins TRBV7-2 to TRBJ2-7; weak D call: TRBD2 (6 bases). CDR3 length: 14 residues. From germline, CDR1 is SGHTA and CDR2 FQGNSA. Trimming took off 5 bases at V and 3 bases at J, with 14 bases between the two ends.

The sample holds a few counts of this clonotype. The V gene is TRBV4-1, the J gene TRBJ1-6; a weak D match, TRBD1 (5 bases). The CDR3 length is 20 residues. Trimming shortened V by 1 base and J by 0 bases, and 19 bases separated the two germline ends. The germline V gene has CDR1 MGHRA and CDR2 YSYEKL. The CDR3 spells CASSQGPGRAGSSYNSPLHF. Written as DNA, the CDR3 is TGCGCCAGCAGCCAAGGGCCAGGGCGCGCGGGGAGCTCCTATAATTCACCCCTCCACTTT.

At least ten counts were recorded for this clonotype. The rearrangement joins TRBV7-8 to TRBJ2-3; 14 bases agree with TRBD2. Trimming at V came to 0 bases and at J to 4 bases, leaving 12 bases not matched to a gene. Per germline, CDR1 SGHVS and CDR2 FQNEAQ. CDR3 length equals 20 residues. CDR3 coding DNA: TGTGCCAGCAGCTTAGCGCTAGGGACTAGCGGGGGCCCATTAGCAGATACGCAGTATTTT. Residues: CASSLALGTSGGPLADTQYF.

This clonotype occurred many times. The J gene is TRBJ2-7, the V gene TRBV9; possibly TRBD1 or TRBD2 for D (6 bases each). The V gene lost 3 bases and the J gene lost 0 bases, with 10 bases spanning the gap. The germline CDR1 and CDR2 sequences are SGDLS and YYNGEE. This CDR3 is 14 amino acids long. Here the CDR3 reads CASSEGGFSYEQYF. Written as DNA, the CDR3 is TGTGCCAGCAGCGAGGGGGGCTTCTCCTACGAGCAGTACTTC.

V usage is TRBV4-2 and J usage is TRBJ1-2; tentatively, D is TRBD1 (5 bases). This CDR3 is 13 amino acids long. Trimming shortened V by 0 bases and J by 5 bases, and 7 bases separated the two germline ends. Per the germline V gene, CDR1 is LGHNA and CDR2 is YNFKEQ. The chain's CDR3 is CASSQEQDYGYTF. The CDR3, as DNA: TGTGCCAGCAGCCAAGAACAGGATTATGGCTACACCTTC.

This clonotype was detected many times. V gene TRBV18 combines with J gene TRBJ2-1; D gene uncertain. V was shortened by 3 bases and J by 7 bases, with 10 bases between the two germline ends. Germline CDR1 KGHSH, CDR2 LQKENI. The length of the CDR3 is 13 residues. The CDR3 sequence is CASSPPMGNEQFF. In DNA form, the CDR3 reads TGTGCCAGCTCACCGCCTATGGGGAATGAGCAGTTCTTC.

The J gene is TRBJ2-1, the V gene TRBV12-3 or TRBV12-4; 7 bases align to TRBD1. There are 17 residues in the CDR3. The ends lost 0 bases at V and 5 bases at J; junction bases unmatched: 10. As DNA, the CDR3 is TGTGCCAGCAGTTTAGCGTCCACAGGGGACCCCAACAATGAGCAGTTCTTC. Its translation: CASSLASTGDPNNEQFF.